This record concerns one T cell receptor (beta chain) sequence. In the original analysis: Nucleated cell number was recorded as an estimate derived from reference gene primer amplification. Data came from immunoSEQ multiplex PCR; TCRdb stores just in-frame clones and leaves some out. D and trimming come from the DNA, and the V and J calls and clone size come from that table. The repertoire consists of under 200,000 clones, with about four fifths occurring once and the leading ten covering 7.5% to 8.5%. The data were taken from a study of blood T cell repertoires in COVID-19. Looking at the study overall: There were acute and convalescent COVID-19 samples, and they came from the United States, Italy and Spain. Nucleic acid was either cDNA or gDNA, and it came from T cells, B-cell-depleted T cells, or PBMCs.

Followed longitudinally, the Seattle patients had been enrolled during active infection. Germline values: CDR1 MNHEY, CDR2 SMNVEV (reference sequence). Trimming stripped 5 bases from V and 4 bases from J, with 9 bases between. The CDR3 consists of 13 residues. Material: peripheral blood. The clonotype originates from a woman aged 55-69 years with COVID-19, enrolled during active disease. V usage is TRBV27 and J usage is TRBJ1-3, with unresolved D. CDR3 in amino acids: CASSPHSGNTIYF. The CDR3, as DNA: TGTGCCAGCAGTCCCCATTCCGGAAACACCATATATTTT.